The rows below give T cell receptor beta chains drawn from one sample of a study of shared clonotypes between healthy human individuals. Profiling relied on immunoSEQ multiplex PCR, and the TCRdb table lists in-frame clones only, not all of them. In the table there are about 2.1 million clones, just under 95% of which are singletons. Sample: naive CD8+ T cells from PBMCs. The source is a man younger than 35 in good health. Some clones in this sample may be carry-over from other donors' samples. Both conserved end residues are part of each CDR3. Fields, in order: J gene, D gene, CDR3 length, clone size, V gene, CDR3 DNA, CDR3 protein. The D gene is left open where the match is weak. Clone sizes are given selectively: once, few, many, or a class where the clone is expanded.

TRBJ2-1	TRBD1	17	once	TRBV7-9	TGTGCCAGCACCGCCCGCCGAGGGCAGGGGGCTGACAATGAGCAGTTCTTC	CASTARRGQGADNEQFF
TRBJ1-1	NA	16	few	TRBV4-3	TGCGCCAGCAGCCAAGATTGGGGCAGGGAGAACACTGAAGCTTTCTTT	CASSQDWGRENTEAFF
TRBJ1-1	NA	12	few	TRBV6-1	TGTGCCAGCATCGGACATTCCACTGAAGCTTTCTTT	CASIGHSTEAFF
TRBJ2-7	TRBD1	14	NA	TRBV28	TGTGCCAGCAGACCGGACAGGGGGCGGTACGAGCAGTACTTC	CASRPDRGRYEQYF
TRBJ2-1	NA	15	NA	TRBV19	TGTGCCAGTAGTATAGTAGTTGAGACCGCCAATGAGCAGTTCTTC	CASSIVVETANEQFF
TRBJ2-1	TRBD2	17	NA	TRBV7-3	TGTGCCAGCAGCTTAACCGGGACTAGCGGGAACTACAATGAGCAGTTCTTC	CASSLTGTSGNYNEQFF
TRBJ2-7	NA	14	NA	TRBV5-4	TGTGCCAGCAGCTTCGGGGACGGCTCCTACGAGCAGTACTTC	CASSFGDGSYEQYF
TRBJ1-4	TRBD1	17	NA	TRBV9	TGTGCCAGCAGCGCCTCCCGGACAGGGGGCCCTAATGAAAAACTGTTTTTT	CASSASRTGGPNEKLFF
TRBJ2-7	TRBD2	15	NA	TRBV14	TGTGCCAGCAGCCAAGATAGCGGGGCAGATGACGAGCAGTACTTC	CASSQDSGADDEQYF
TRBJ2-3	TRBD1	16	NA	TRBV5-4	TGTGCCAGCAGCTTGGTGGCAGGGGGTAGCACAGATACGCAGTATTTT	CASSLVAGGSTDTQYF